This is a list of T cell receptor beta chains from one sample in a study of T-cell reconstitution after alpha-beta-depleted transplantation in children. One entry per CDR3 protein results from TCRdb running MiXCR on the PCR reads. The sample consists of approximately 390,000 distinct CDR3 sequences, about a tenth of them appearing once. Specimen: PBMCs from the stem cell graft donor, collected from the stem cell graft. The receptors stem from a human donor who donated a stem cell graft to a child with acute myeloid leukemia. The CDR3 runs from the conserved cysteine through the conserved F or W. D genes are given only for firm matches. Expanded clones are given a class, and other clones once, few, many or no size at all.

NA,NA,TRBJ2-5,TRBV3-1,TGTGCCAGCAGCCATTTAGGGGGGGCCCCTAACAGAAGCCGGACGTACTTC,CASSHLGGAPNRSRTYF
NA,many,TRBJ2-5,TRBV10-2,TGCGCCAGCACCTACAGGGACGAAGAGACCCAGTACTTC,CASTYRDEETQYF
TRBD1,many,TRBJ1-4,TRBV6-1,TGTGCCAGCAGGCGGACAGGGGCTCTCAATGAAAAACTGTTTTTT,CASRRTGALNEKLFF
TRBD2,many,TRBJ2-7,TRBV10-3,TGTGCCACACAGGGACTAGCGGGAGTCTACGAGCAGTACTTC,CATQGLAGVYEQYF
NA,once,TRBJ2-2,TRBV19,TGTGCCAGTAGCGAGATAGGGACCGCCGGGGAGCTGTTTTTT,CASSEIGTAGELFF
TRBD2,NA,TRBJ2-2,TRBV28,TGTGCCAGCAGTGGGGGACTAGGTATCGGTTCCACCGGGGAGCTGTTTTTT,CASSGGLGIGSTGELFF
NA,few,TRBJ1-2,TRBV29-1,TGCAGCGTTGCGCGGCAGGGACCAACCTCAGCTAACTATGGCTACACCTTC,CSVARQGPTSANYGYTF
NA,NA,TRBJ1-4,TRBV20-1,TGCAGTGCTCAGGATGCAACTAATGAAAAACTGTTTTTT,CSAQDATNEKLFF
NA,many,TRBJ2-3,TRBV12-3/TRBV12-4,TGTGCCAGCAGTTTCTTGGGAGATACGCAGTATTTT,CASSFLGDTQYF
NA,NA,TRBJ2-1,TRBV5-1,TGCGCCAGCAGCCCCGGGGGAGTTGGTACTGAGCAGTTCTTC,CASSPGGVGTEQFF
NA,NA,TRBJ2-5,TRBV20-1,TGCAGTGCTAGGGACAGAAAGACGTACCAAGAGACCCAGTACTTC,CSARDRKTYQETQYF
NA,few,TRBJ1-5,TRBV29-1,TGCAGCGTGGGGGAGCGGGGTCAGCCCCAGCATTTT,CSVGERGQPQHF
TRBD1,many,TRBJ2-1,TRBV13,TGTGCCAGCAGCCCCGACAGGGGCTATGAGCAGTTCTTC,CASSPDRGYEQFF
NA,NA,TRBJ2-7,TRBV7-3,TGTGCCAGCAGCTTAATGGTTCAGGGTTACGGGGGACGCTCCTACGAGCAGTACTTC,CASSLMVQGYGGRSYEQYF
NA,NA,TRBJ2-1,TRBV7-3,TGTGCCAGCAGCGGGACGGGGGCGAGCTCCTACAATGAGCAGTTCTTC,CASSGTGASSYNEQFF